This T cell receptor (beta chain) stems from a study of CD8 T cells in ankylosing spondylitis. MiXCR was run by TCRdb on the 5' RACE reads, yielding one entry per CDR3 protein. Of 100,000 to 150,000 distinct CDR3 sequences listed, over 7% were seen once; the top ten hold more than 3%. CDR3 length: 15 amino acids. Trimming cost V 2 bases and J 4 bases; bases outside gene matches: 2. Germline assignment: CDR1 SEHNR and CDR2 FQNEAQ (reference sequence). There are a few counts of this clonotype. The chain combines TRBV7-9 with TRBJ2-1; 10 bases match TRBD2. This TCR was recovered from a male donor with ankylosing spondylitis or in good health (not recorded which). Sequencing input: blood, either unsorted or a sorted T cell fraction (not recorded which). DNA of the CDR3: TGTGCCAGCAGCTTAACTAGCGGGATTTACAATGAGCAGTTCTTC. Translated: CASSLTSGIYNEQFF.